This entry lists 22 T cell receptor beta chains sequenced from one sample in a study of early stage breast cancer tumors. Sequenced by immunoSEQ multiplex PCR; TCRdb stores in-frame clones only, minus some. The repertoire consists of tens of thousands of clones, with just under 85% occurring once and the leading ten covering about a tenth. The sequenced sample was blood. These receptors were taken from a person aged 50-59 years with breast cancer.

The DNA of the CDR3 is TGCGCCAGCAGCCAAGAGGCGCGGAATCAAGAGACCCAGTACTTC. Encoded protein: CASSQEARNQETQYF. The chain uses TRBV4-1 and TRBJ2-5; no reliable D call. The length of the CDR3 is 15 residues. Germline CDR1 and CDR2: MGHRA and YSYEKL. V dropped 0 bases and J dropped 2 bases, with 10 bases sitting between them.

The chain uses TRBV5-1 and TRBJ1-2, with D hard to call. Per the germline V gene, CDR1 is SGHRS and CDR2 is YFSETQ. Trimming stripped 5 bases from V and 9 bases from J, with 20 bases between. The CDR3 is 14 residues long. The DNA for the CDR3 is TGCGCCAGCAGTACAACCCCTGCAGCTTCCAGCTACACCTTC. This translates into CASSTTPAASSYTF. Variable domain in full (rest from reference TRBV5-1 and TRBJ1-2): KAGVTQTPRYLIKTRGQQVTLSCSPISGHRSVSWYQQTPGQGLQFLFEYFSETQRNKGNFPGRFSGRQFSNSRSEMNVSTLELGDSALYLCASSTTPAASSYTFGSGTRLTVV.

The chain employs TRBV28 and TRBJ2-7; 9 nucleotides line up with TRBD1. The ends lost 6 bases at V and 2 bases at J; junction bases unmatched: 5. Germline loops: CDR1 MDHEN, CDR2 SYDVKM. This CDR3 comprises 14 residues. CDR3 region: CASRGQGGPYEQYF. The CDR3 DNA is TGTGCCAGCAGGGGACAGGGTGGGCCCTACGAGCAGTACTTC.

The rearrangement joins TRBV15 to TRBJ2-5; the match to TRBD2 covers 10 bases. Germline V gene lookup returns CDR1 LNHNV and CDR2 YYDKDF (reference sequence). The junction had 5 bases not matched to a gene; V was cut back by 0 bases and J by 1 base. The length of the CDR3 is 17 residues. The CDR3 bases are TGTGCCACCAGCAGAGATACGAGCGGGGGGGCCCAAGAGACCCAGTACTTC. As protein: CATSRDTSGGAQETQYF.

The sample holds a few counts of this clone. The CDR3 loop is CASRIQGVGNQPQHF. Written as DNA, the CDR3 is TGTGCCAGCAGGATACAGGGGGTGGGCAATCAGCCCCAGCATTTT. V is TRBV27 and J is TRBJ1-5; 8 nucleotides align to TRBD1. The trim removed 6 bases at V and 2 bases at J, leaving 6 bases unmatched. Germline values: CDR1 MNHEY, CDR2 SMNVEV (reference sequence). The CDR3 length is 15 residues.

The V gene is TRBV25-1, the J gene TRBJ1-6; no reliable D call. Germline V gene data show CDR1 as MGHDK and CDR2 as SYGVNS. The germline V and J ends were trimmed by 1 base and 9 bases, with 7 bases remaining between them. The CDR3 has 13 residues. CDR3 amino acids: CASSESRGSPLHF. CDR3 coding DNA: TGTGCCAGCAGTGAATCTCGGGGTTCACCCCTCCACTTT.

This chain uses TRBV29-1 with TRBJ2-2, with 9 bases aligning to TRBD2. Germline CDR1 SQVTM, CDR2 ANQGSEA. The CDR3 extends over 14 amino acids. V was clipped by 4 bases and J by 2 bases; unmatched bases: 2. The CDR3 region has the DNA TGCAGCGTTGTACTAGCGGGTAACACCGGGGAGCTGTTTTTT. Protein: CSVVLAGNTGELFF.

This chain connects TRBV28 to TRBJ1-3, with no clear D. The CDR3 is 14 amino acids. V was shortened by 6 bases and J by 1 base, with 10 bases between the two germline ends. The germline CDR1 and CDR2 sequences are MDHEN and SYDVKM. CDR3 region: CASSPEQSGNTIYF. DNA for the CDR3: TGTGCCAGCAGCCCAGAGCAATCTGGAAACACCATATATTTT.

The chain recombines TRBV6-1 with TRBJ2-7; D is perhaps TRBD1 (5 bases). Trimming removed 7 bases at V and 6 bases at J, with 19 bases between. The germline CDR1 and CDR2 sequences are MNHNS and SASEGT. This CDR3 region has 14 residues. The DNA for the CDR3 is TGTGCCAGCACTCCGATTGACAGTCCCCGCGAGCAGTACTTC. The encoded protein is CASTPIDSPREQYF.

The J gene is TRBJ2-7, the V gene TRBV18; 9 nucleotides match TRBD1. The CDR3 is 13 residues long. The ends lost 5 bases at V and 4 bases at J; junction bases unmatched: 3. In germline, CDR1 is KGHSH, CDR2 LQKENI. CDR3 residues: CASSTGQGYEQYF. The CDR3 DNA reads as TGTGCCAGCTCAACGGGACAGGGATACGAGCAGTACTTC.

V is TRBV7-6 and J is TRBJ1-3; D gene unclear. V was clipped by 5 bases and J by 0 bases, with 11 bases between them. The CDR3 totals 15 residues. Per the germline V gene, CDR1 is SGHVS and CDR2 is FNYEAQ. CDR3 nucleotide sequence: TGTGCCAGCAGCCCGTCCCCCAGCTCTGGAAACACCATATATTTT. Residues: CASSPSPSSGNTIYF.

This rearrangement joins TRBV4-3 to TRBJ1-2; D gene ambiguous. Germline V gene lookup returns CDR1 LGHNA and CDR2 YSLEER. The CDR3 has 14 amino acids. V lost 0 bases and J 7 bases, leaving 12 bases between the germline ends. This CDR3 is CASSQDGGWGGYTF. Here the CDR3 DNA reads TGCGCCAGCAGCCAAGATGGCGGATGGGGTGGCTACACCTTC.

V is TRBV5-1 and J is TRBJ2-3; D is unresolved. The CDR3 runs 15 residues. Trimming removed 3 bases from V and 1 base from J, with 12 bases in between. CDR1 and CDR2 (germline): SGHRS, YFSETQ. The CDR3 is CASSWATLGTDTQYF. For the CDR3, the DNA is TGCGCCAGCAGCTGGGCGACCCTCGGCACAGATACGCAGTATTTT.

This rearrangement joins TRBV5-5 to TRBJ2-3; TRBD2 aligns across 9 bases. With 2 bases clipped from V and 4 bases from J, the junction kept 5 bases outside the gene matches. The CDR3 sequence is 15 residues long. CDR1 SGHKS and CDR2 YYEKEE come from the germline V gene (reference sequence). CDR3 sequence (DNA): TGTGCCAGCAGCTTCGGACTAGCGCCCTCAGATACGCAGTATTTT. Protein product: CASSFGLAPSDTQYF.

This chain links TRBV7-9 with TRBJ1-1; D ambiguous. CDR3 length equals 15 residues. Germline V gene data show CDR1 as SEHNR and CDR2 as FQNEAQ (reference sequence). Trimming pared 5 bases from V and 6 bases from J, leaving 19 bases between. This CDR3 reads CASSPGMVDGPEAFF. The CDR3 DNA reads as TGTGCCAGCAGCCCAGGCATGGTTGATGGTCCTGAAGCTTTCTTT.

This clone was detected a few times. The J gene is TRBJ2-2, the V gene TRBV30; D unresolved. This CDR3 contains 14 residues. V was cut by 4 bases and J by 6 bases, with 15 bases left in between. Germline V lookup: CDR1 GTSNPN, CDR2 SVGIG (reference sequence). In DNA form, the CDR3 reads TGTGCCTGGAAACCACCCTCCGAGGCCGGGGAGCTGTTTTTT. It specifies CAWKPPSEAGELFF.

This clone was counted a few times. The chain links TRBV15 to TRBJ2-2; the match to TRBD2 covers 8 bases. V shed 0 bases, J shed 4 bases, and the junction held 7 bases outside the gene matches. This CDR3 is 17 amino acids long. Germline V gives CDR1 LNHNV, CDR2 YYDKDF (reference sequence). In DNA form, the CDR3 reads TGTGCCACCAGCAGAGAGGGACTAGAACCTGCCACCGGGGAGCTGTTTTTT. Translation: CATSREGLEPATGELFF.

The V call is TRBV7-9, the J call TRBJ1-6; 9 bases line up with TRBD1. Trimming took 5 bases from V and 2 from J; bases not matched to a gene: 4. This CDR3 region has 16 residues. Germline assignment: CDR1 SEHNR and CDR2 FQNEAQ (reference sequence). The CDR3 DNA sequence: TGTGCCAGCAGCGGAACAGGGGGCACCTATAATTCACCCCTCCACTTT. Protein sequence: CASSGTGGTYNSPLHF.

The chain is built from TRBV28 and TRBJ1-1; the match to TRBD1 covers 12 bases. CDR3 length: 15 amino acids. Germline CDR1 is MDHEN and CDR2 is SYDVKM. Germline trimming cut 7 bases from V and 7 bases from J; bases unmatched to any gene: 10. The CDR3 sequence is CASTASGQGAIEAFF. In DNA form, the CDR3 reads TGTGCCAGCACTGCGTCGGGACAGGGGGCAATTGAAGCTTTCTTT.

The CDR3: CASSLVPGELFF. The CDR3 nucleotides read TGTGCCAGCAGCTTGGTTCCCGGGGAGCTGTTTTTT. The chain joins TRBV5-6 to TRBJ2-2, with D unclear. This CDR3 has 12 residues. V lost 0 bases to trimming and J lost 6 bases, with 3 bases between them. Germline lookup yields CDR1 SGHDT and CDR2 YYEEEE.

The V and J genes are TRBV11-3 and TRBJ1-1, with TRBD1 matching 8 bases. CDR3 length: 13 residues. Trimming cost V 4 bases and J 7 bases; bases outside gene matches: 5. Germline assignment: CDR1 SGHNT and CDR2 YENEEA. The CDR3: CASSSEGTGEAFF. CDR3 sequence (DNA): TGTGCCAGCAGCTCAGAAGGGACAGGTGAAGCTTTCTTT.

The CDR3 spells CASGTGRTYNEQFF. CDR3 coding DNA: TGTGCCAGCGGGACGGGGAGGACTTACAATGAGCAGTTCTTC. V is TRBV7-9 and J is TRBJ2-1, with D tentatively TRBD2 (6 bases). The CDR3 is 14 amino acids. Germline CDR1 reads SEHNR; CDR2 reads FQNEAQ (reference sequence). The V gene lost 8 bases and the J gene lost 4 bases, with 15 bases spanning the gap.